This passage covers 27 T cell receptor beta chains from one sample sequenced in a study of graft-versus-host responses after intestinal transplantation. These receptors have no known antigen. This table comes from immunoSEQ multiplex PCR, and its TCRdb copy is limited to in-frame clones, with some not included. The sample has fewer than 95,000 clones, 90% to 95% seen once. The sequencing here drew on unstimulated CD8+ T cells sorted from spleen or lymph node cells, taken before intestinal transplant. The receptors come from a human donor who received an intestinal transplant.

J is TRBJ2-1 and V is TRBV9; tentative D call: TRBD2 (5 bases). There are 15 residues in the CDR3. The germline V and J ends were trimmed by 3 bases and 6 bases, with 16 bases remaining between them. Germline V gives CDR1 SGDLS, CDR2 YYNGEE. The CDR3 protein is CASSAGIETLNEQFF. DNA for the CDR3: TGTGCCAGCAGCGCCGGGATCGAGACCCTCAATGAGCAGTTCTTC.

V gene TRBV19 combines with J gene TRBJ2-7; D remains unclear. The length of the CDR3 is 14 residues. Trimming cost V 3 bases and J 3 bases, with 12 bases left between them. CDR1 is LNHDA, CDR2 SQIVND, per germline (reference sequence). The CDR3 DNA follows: TGTGCCAGTAGTATCGGATTTTCGGGCTACGAGCAGTACTTC. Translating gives CASSIGFSGYEQYF.

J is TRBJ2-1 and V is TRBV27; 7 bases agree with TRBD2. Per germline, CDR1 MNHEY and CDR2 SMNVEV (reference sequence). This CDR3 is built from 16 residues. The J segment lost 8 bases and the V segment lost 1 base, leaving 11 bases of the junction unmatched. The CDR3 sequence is CASSLLSSGTLHEQFF. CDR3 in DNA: TGTGCCAGCAGTTTATTATCTAGCGGTACCCTCCATGAGCAGTTCTTC.

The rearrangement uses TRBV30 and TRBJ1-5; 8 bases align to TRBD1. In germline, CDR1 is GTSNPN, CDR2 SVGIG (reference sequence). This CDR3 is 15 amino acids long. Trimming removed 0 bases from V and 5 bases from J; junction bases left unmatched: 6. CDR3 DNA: TGTGCCTGGAGTGTACTAGGGACAGGCCATCAGCCCCAGCATTTT. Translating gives CAWSVLGTGHQPQHF.

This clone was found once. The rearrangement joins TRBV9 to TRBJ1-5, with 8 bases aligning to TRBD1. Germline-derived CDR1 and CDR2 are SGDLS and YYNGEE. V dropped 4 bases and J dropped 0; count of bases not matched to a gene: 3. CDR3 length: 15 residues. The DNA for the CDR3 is TGTGCCAGCAGCACCGGGACAGGTAGCAATCAGCCCCAGCATTTT. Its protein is CASSTGTGSNQPQHF.

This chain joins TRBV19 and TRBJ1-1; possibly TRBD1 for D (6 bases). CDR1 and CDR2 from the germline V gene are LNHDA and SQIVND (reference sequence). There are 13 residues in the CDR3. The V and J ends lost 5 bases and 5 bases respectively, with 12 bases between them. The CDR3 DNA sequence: TGTGCCAGTAGTTCACAGGGAGGGACTGAAGCTTTCTTT. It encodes CASSSQGGTEAFF.

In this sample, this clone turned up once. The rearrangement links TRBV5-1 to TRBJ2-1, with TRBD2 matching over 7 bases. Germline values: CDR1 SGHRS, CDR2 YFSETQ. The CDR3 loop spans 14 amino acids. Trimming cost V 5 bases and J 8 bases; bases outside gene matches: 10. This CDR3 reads CASRDTGGIDEQFF. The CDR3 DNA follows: TGCGCCAGCAGAGACACGGGGGGTATAGATGAGCAGTTCTTC.

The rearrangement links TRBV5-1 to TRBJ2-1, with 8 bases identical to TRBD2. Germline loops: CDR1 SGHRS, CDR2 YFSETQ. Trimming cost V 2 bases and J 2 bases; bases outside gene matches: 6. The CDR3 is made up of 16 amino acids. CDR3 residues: CASSLGSGSAYNEQFF. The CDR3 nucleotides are TGCGCCAGCAGCTTAGGAAGCGGGAGTGCCTACAATGAGCAGTTCTTC.

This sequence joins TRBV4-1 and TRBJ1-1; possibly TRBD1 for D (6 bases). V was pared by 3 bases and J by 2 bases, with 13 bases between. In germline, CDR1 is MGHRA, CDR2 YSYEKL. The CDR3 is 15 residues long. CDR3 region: CASSHSGAGNTEAFF. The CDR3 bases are TGCGCCAGCAGCCATTCAGGGGCGGGCAACACTGAAGCTTTCTTT.

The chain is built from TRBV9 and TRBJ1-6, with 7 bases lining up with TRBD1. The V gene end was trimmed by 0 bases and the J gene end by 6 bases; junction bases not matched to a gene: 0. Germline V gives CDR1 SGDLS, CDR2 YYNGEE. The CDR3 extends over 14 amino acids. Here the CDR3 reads CASSVDRGNSPLHF. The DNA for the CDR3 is TGTGCCAGCAGCGTAGACAGGGGTAATTCACCCCTCCACTTT.

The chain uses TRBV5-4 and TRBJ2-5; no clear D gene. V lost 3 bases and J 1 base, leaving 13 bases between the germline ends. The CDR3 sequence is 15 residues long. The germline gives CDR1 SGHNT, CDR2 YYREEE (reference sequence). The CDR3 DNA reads TGTGCCAGCAGCTCATTGGCGGCCCTCCAAGAGACCCAGTACTTC. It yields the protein CASSSLAALQETQYF.

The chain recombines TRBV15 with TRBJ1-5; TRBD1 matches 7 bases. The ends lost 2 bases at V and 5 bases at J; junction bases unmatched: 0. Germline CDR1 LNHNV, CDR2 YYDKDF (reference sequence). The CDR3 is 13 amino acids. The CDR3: CATSRQGDQPQHF. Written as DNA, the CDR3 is TGTGCCACCAGCAGACAGGGGGATCAGCCCCAGCATTTT.

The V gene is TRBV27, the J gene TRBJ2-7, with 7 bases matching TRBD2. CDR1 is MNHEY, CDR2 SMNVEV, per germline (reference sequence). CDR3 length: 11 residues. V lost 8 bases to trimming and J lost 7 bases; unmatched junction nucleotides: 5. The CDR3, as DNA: TGTGCCAGCGGGAGGGCGCCGGAGCAGTACTTC. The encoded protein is CASGRAPEQYF.

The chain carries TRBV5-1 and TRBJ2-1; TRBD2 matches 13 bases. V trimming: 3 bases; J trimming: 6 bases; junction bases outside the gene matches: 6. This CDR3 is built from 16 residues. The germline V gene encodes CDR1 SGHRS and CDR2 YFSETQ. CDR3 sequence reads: CASSSWTSGRGNEQFF. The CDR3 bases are TGCGCCAGCAGCTCATGGACTAGCGGGAGAGGCAATGAGCAGTTCTTC.

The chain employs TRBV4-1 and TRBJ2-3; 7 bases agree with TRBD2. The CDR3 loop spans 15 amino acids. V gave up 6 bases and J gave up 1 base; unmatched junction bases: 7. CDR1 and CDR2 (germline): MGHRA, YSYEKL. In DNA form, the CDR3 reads TGCGCCAGCAGTGAAGGGCTAGCGGGCACAGATACGCAGTATTTT. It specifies CASSEGLAGTDTQYF.

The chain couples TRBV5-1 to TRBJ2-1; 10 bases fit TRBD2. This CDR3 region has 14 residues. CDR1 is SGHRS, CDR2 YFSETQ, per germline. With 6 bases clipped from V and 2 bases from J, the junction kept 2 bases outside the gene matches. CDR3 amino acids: CASTGLAAYNEQFF. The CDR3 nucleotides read TGCGCCAGCACCGGACTAGCGGCCTACAATGAGCAGTTCTTC.

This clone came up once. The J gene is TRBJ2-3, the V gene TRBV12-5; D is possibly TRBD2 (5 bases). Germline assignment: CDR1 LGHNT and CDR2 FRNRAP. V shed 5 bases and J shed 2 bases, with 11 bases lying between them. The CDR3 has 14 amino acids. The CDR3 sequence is CASGREGITDTQYF. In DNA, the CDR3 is TGTGCTAGTGGTCGTGAGGGTATCACAGATACGCAGTATTTT.

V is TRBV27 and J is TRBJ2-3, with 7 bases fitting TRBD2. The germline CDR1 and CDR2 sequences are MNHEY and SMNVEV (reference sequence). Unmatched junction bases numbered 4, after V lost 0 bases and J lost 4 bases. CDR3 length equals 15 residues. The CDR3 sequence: CASSLSAGAADTQYF. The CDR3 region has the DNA TGTGCCAGCAGTTTATCGGCGGGAGCTGCAGATACGCAGTATTTT.

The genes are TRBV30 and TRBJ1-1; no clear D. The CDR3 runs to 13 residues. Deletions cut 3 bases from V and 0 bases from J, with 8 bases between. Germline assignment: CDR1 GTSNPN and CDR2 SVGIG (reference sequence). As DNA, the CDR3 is TGTGCCTGGAGCCACAGTTTGAACACTGAAGCTTTCTTT. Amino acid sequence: CAWSHSLNTEAFF.

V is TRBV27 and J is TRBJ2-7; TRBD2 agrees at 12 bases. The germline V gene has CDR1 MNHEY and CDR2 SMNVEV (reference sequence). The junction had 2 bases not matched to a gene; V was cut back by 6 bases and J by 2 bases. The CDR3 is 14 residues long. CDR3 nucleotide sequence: TGTGCCAGCAGATGGACTAGCGGGGCCTACGAGCAGTACTTC. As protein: CASRWTSGAYEQYF.

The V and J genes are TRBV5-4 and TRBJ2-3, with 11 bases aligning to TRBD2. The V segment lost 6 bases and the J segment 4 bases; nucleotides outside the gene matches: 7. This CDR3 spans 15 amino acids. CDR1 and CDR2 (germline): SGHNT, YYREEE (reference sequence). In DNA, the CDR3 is TGTGCCAGCACCGTAGCGGGAGGGCCCCCAGATACGCAGTATTTT. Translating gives CASTVAGGPPDTQYF.

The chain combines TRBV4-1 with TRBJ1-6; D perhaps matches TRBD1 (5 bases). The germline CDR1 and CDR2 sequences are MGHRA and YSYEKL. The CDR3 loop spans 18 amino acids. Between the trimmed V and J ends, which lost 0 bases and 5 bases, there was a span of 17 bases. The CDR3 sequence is CASSQEGPAWRDNSPLHF. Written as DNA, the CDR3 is TGCGCCAGCAGCCAAGAGGGACCAGCGTGGAGGGATAATTCACCCCTCCACTTT.

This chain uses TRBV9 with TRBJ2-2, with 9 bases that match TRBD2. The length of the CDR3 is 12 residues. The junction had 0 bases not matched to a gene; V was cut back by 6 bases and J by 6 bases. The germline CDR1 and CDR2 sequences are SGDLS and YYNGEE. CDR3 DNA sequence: TGTGCCAGCACTAGCGGGGCCGGGGAGCTGTTTTTT. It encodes CASTSGAGELFF.

This CDR3 is CASSPVGGGQPQHF. The CDR3 nucleotides read TGTGCCAGCAGCCCTGTAGGGGGCGGTCAGCCCCAGCATTTT. The gene calls are TRBV27 and TRBJ1-5; TRBD1 matches at 7 bases. Germline assignment: CDR1 MNHEY and CDR2 SMNVEV (reference sequence). J was trimmed by 6 bases and V by 6 bases; bases with no gene match: 8. This CDR3 is 14 amino acids long.

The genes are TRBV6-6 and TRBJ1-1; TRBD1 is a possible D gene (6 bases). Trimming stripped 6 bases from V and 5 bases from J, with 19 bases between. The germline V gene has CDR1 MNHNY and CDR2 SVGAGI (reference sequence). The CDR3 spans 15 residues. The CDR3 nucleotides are TGTGCCAGCAGGGAGCCAGGAGGGGGAGGGACTGAAGCTTTCTTT. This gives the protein CASREPGGGGTEAFF.

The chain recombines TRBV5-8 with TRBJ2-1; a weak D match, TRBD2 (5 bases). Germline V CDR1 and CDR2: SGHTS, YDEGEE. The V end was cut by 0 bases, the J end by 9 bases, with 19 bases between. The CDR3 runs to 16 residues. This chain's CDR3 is CASSLAYSGGSGEQFF. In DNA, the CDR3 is TGTGCCAGCAGCTTGGCTTACAGCGGAGGCAGTGGTGAGCAGTTCTTC.

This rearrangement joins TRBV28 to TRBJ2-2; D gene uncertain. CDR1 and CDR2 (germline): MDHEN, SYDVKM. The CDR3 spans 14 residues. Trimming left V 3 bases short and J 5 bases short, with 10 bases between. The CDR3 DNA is TGTGCCAGCAGTTTCAATATTGAGACCGGGGAGCTGTTTTTT. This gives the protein CASSFNIETGELFF.